The sequence of this T cell receptor beta chain was determined in a study of blood T cell repertoires in COVID-19 (TCRdb year 2020). In terms of the full investigation: The collaborator samples originated in the United States, Italy and Spain and spanned the acute and convalescent phases of COVID-19. The material from the prospective study consisted of cDNA or gDNA derived from T cells, B-cell-depleted T cells, or PBMCs. Subjects who had been exposed to COVID-19, were actively infected with it, or had recovered from it provided the deeply sampled blood TCRbeta repertoires that made up the dataset. The repertoires were made available in a free public database intended to serve as a resource for research on the immune response to SARS-CoV-2. Samples were obtained from the ongoing ImmuneRACE study (first 160 participants) and from about 1,300 subjects provided by 6 global collaborators. Nearly every sample came with metadata listing a de-identified subject ID, COVID-19 status, age in years and sex. Where HLA class I and class II types were available, the types were taken from metadata supplied by the sample provider, not from assay-based typing. The paper's findings and limits, for the study overall: How much clinical and demographic metadata was included differed by source and by participant, and the metadata was provided uncurated.

The immunoSEQ Assay, a bias-controlled multiplex PCR, was used to amplify TCRbeta CDR3 regions from genomic DNA. Per the original workflow: Nucleated cell counts per sample were estimated from amplification of reference gene primers within the assay. To quantify the absolute abundance of each unique TCRbeta CDR3 rearrangement, sequence reads were collapsed and filtered. For each sample, productive Simpson clonality was calculated by taking the square root of Simpson's diversity index across productive rearrangements. TCRdb holds this immuneACCESS table with in-frame rearrangements only. Some clones are missing; in checked studies, unresolved V genes explain under half, and the rest has no known cause. The V and J calls and clone size come from that table; D and trimming were worked out from the DNA. The sample contains over 85,000 clones, about four fifths of them found a single time. The ten largest clones represent 20% to 25% of the sample.

Turning to this clone: Its binding antigen is unknown. One base away there is no much larger clone; base qualities are not given.

The collaborating institutions used their own protocols to collect whole blood in K2EDTA tubes. For TCRbeta analysis, collaborator samples were shipped as frozen whole blood, as isolated PBMCs, or as DNA extracted from either sample type. The specimen was peripheral blood. The receptor was derived from a human donor in a cohort sampled during active COVID-19.

CDR3 sequence: CASSLPGGPYEQYF. The nucleotide sequence is given as TGCGCCAGCAGCTTGCCAGGGGGTCCCTACGAGCAGTACTTC. The sequence is built from TRBV5-1 and TRBJ2-7; 7 central nucleotides agree with TRBD1. The germline V gene specifies SGHRS as CDR1 and YFSETQ as CDR2. The CDR3, from cysteine to phenylalanine, totals 14 residues. The only DNA kept is the CDR3, 42 bases in frame from the first base. For this chain, trimming is 1 base at the V end and 2 bases at the J end, and the number of junction bases without a gene match is 3.